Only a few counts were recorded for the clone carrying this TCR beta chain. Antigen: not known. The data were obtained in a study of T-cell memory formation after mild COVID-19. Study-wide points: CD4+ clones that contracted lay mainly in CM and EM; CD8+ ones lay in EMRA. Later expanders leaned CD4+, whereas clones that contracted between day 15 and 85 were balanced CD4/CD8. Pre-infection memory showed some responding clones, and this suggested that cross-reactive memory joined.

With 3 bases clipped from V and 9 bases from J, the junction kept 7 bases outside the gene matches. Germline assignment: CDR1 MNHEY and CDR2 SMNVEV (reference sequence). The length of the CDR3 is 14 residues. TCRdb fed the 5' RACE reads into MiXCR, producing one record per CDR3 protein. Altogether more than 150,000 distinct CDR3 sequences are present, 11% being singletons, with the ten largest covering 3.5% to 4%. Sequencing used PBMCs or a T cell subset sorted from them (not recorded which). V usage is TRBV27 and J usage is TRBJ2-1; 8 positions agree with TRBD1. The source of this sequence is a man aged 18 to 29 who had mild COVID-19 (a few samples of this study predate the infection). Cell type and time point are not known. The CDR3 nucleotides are TGTGCCAGCAGTTTGACAGGGGATAGGAGTGAGCAGTTCTTC. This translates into CASSLTGDRSEQFF.